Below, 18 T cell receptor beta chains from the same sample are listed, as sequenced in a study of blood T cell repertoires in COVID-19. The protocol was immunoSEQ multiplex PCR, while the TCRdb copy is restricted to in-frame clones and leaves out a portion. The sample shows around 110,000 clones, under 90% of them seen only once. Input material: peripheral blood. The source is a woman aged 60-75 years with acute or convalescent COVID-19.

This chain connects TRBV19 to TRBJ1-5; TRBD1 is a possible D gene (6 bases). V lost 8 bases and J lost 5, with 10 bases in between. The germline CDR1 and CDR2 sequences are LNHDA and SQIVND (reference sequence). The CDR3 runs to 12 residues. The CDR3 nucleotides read TGTGCCAGTGCGACAGGAGATCAGCCCCAGCATTTT. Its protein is CASATGDQPQHF.

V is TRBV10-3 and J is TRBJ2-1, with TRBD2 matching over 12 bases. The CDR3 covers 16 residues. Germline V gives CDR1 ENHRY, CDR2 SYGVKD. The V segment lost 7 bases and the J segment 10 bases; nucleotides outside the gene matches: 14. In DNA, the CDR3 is TGTGCCATCACCCCTGGCCTAGCGGGAGGGCTTGGGGAGCAGTTCTTC. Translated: CAITPGLAGGLGEQFF.

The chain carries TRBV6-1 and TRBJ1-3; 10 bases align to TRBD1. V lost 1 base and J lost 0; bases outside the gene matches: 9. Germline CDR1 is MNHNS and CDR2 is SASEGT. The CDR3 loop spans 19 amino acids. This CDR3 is CASSEEGQGPFLSGNTIYF. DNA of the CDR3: TGTGCCAGCAGTGAAGAGGGACAGGGGCCGTTTCTCTCTGGAAACACCATATATTTT.

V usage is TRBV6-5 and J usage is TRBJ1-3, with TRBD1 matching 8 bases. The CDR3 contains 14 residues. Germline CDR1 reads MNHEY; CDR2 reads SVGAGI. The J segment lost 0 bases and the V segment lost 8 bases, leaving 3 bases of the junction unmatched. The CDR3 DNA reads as TGTGCCAGCCGCGGGACAGGCTCTGGAAACACCATATATTTT. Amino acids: CASRGTGSGNTIYF.

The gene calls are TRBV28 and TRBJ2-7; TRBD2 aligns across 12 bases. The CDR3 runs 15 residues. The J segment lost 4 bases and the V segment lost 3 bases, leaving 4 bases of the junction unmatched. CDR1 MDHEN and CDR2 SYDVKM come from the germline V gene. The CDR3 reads CASSFRLAGGYEQYF. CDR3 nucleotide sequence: TGTGCCAGCAGTTTCCGTCTAGCGGGAGGGTACGAGCAGTACTTC. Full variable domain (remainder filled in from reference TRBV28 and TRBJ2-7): DVKVTQSSRYLVKRTGEKVFLECVQDMDHENMFWYRQDPGLGLRLIYFSYDVKMKEKGDIPEGYSVSREKKERFSLILESASTNQTSMYLCASSFRLAGGYEQYFGPGTRLTVT.

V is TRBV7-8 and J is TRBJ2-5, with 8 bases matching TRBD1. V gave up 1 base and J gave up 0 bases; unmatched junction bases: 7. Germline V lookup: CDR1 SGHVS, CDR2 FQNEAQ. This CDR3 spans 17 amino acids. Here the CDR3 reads CASSLVNRGWDQETQYF. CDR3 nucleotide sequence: TGTGCCAGCAGCTTAGTTAACAGGGGGTGGGACCAAGAGACCCAGTACTTC. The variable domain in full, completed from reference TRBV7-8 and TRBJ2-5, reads GAGVSQSPRYKVAKRGQDVALRCDPISGHVSLFWYQQALGQGPEFLTYFQNEAQLDKSGLPSDRFFAERPEGSVSTLKIQRTQQEDSAVYLCASSLVNRGWDQETQYFGPGTRLLVL.

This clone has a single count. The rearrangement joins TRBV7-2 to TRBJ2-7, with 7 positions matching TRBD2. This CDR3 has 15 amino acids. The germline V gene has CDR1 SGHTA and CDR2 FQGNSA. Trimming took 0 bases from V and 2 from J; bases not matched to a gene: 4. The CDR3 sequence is CASSLAAGDPYEQYF. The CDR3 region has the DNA TGTGCCAGCAGCTTAGCGGCGGGAGACCCCTACGAGCAGTACTTC.

CDR3 coding DNA: TGCAGCGTTGAGGGGGCAGGGATCACAGATACGCAGTATTTT. It codes for CSVEGAGITDTQYF. This chain links TRBV29-1 with TRBJ2-3, with TRBD1 as a possible D gene (6 bases). This CDR3 contains 14 residues. Germline V gives CDR1 SQVTM, CDR2 ANQGSEA. V gave up 3 bases and J gave up 2 bases, with 12 bases separating them.

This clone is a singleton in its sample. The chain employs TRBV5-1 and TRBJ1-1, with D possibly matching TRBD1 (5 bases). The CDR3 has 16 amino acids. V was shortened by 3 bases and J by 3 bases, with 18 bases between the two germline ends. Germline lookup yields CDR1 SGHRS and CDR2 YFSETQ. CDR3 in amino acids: CASSSTGTFGDTEAFF. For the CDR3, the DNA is TGCGCCAGCAGCTCCACCGGGACTTTTGGCGACACTGAAGCTTTCTTT.

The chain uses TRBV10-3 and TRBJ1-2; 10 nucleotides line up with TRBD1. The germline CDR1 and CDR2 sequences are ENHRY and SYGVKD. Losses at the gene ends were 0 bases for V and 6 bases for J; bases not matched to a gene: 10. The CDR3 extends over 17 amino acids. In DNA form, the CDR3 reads TGTGCCATCAGTGAGTCGATTCCTGGACAGGGGGTTAATGGCTACACCTTC. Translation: CAISESIPGQGVNGYTF.

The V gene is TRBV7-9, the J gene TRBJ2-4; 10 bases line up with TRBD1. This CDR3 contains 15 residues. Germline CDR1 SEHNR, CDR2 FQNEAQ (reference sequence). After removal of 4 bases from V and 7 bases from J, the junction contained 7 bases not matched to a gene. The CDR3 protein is CASSWRGTGANIQYF. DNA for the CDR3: TGTGCCAGCAGCTGGAGGGGGACAGGGGCCAACATTCAGTACTTC.

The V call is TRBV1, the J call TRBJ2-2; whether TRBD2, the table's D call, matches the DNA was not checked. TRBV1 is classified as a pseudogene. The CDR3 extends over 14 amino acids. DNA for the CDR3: TGCACCAGCAGCCAGCTAGCGAACACCGGGGAGCTGTTTTTT. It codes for CTSSQLANTGELFF.

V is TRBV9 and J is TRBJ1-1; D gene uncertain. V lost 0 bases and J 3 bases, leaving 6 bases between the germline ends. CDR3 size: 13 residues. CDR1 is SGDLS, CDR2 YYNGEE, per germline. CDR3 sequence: CASSVGGDTEAFF. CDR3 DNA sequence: TGTGCCAGCAGCGTAGGCGGAGACACTGAAGCTTTCTTT.

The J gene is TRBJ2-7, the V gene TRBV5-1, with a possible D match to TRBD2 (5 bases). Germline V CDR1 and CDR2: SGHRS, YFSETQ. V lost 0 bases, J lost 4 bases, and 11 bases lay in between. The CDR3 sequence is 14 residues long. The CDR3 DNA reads TGCGCCAGCAGCTTGGCGGAGAGAGGGTACGAGCAGTACTTC. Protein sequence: CASSLAERGYEQYF.

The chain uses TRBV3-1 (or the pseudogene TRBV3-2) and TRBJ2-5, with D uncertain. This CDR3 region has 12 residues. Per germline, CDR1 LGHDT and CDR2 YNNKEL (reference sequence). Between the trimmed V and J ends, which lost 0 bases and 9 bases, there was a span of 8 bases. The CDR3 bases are TGTGCCAGCAGCCAAGAAAGAGTTTCCCAGTACTTC. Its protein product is CASSQERVSQYF.

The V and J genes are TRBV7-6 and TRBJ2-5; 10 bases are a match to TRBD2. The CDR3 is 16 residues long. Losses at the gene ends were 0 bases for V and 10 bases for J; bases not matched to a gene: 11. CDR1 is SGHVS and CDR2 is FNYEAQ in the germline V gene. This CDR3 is CASSLAASSGRVNQYF. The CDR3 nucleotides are TGTGCCAGCAGCTTAGCGGCGTCTAGCGGGAGAGTGAACCAGTACTTC.

This CDR3 is CASSNTQNSPLHF. In nucleotides, the CDR3 is TGCGCCAGCAGTAATACACAGAATTCACCCCTCCACTTT. The rearrangement uses TRBV5-1 and TRBJ1-6; D ambiguous. The CDR3 totals 13 residues. Germline V gene sequence: CDR1 SGHRS, CDR2 YFSETQ. Trimming stripped 5 bases from V and 7 bases from J, with 10 bases between.

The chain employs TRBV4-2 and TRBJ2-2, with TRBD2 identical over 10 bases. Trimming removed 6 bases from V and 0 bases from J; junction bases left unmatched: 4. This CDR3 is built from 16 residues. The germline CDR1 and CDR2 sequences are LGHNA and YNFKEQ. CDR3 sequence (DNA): TGTGCCAGCAGGGGAGGACTAGCGGCGAACACCGGGGAGCTGTTTTTT. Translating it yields CASRGGLAANTGELFF.